Each of the 32 T cell receptor beta chains below was sequenced from the same sample in a study of blood T cells in healthy people across ages. Then a second PCR, running about 7 to 11 cycles, was carried out with a sample-barcoded 5' primer and a J-beta primer mix. TCRdb redid the calling of the 5' RACE reads with MiXCR, one entry per CDR3 protein. The table includes about 640,000 distinct CDR3 sequences, about 53% detected once. Sample: blood. The source is a man between 60 and 70 years old in good health.

This rearrangement joins TRBV24-1 to TRBJ2-3; a weak D match, TRBD1 (5 bases). The germline V and J ends were trimmed by 4 bases and 2 bases, with 6 bases remaining between them. The germline CDR1 and CDR2 sequences are KGHDR and SFDVKD. The CDR3 runs to 13 residues. CDR3 protein: CATSDRDTDTQYF. For the CDR3, the DNA is TGTGCCACCAGTGACAGGGACACAGATACGCAGTATTTT.

The genes are TRBV7-2 and TRBJ2-1, with 15 bases fitting TRBD2. The CDR3 has 18 residues. Germline CDR1 SGHTA, CDR2 FQGNSA. Losses at the gene ends were 9 bases for V and 0 bases for J; bases not matched to a gene: 9. This CDR3 is CARGGTSGGQSSYNEQFF. CDR3 DNA: TGTGCCAGGGGGGGGACTAGCGGGGGGCAAAGCTCCTACAATGAGCAGTTCTTC.

This clonotype has only a few counts. The chain uses TRBV5-1 and TRBJ2-3; 8 bases match TRBD2. The CDR3 consists of 16 residues. The germline V gene has CDR1 SGHRS and CDR2 YFSETQ. V dropped 2 bases and J dropped 3; count of bases not matched to a gene: 8. CDR3 sequence reads: CASSFQGTRATDTQYF. CDR3 nucleotides: TGCGCCAGCAGCTTCCAAGGGACTAGGGCGACAGATACGCAGTATTTT. Variable domain in full (rest from reference TRBV5-1 and TRBJ2-3): KAGVTQTPRYLIKTRGQQVTLSCSPISGHRSVSWYQQTPGQGLQFLFEYFSETQRNKGNFPGRFSGRQFSNSRSEMNVSTLELGDSALYLCASSFQGTRATDTQYFGPGTRLTVL.

This clonotype was seen only a few times. The chain employs TRBV5-1 and TRBJ2-1; a weak D match, TRBD1 (6 bases). CDR1 is SGHRS, CDR2 YFSETQ, per germline. Trimming shortened V by 4 bases and J by 7 bases, and 18 bases separated the two germline ends. This CDR3 is 15 amino acids long. The CDR3 DNA reads TGCGCCAGCAGCCCTGGGGACACTTCTAGGAATGAGCAGTTCTTC. Its translation is CASSPGDTSRNEQFF.

This rearrangement joins TRBV20-1 to TRBJ2-5; 11 bases agree with TRBD2. V was pared by 6 bases and J by 1 base, with 7 bases of the junction left unmatched. There are 15 residues in the CDR3. In germline, CDR1 is DFQATT, CDR2 SNEGSKA (reference sequence). CDR3 amino acids: CSAWRTSGFQETQYF. Written as DNA, the CDR3 is TGCAGTGCCTGGAGGACTAGCGGGTTCCAAGAGACCCAGTACTTC.

This clonotype was picked up one time. The chain recombines TRBV6-2 or TRBV6-3 with TRBJ2-1; perhaps TRBD1 as D (6 bases). The CDR3 extends over 15 amino acids. The V end lost 2 bases, the J end lost 2 bases, and 10 bases lay between the germline ends. CDR1 and CDR2 from the germline V gene are MNHEY and SVGEGT. The CDR3 DNA follows: TGTGCCAGCAGTTACAACAGGGATCCCTACAATGAGCAGTTCTTC. Translation gives CASSYNRDPYNEQFF.

The chain carries TRBV29-1 and TRBJ2-2; the D gene could be TRBD1 or TRBD2 (5 bases each). V dropped 0 bases and J dropped 1 base, with 9 bases sitting between them. The V gene's germline CDR1 is SQVTM and CDR2 ANQGSEA. The CDR3 totals 15 residues. CDR3 region: CSVEDKGRNTGELFF. CDR3 nucleotide sequence: TGCAGCGTTGAAGATAAGGGACGGAACACCGGGGAGCTGTTTTTT.

The chain couples TRBV9 to TRBJ2-3, with D possibly TRBD1 on 6 matching bases. Germline values: CDR1 SGDLS, CDR2 YYNGEE. This CDR3 comprises 15 residues. Trimming removed 0 bases from V and 2 bases from J, with 10 bases in between. The chain's CDR3 is CASSVDRANTDTQYF. The CDR3 nucleotides are TGTGCCAGCAGCGTAGACAGGGCCAACACAGATACGCAGTATTTT.

The chain couples TRBV29-1 to TRBJ2-7; tentatively, D is TRBD1 (6 bases). The ends were cut back, 6 bases at V and 2 bases at J, with 11 bases in the middle. Germline loops: CDR1 SQVTM, CDR2 ANQGSEA. This CDR3 is built from 12 residues. In DNA form, the CDR3 reads TGCAGCGTGGCCGGGACACCCTACGAGCAGTACTTC. It specifies CSVAGTPYEQYF.

The rearrangement links TRBV11-2 to TRBJ2-5; D perhaps matches TRBD2 (6 bases). This CDR3 has 15 amino acids. V lost 0 bases to trimming and J lost 5 bases, with 13 bases between them. Germline V lookup: CDR1 SGHAT, CDR2 FQNNGV. Here the CDR3 reads CASSLDRAGRETQYF. The CDR3 DNA follows: TGTGCCAGCAGCTTAGATCGGGCGGGGAGGGAGACCCAGTACTTC.

This clonotype was detected a few times. V and J are TRBV12-3 or TRBV12-4 and TRBJ2-5; the D call may be TRBD1 or TRBD2 (7 bases each). Deletions cut 2 bases from V and 5 bases from J, with 12 bases between. This CDR3 is 14 amino acids long. CDR3 DNA: TGTGCCAGCAGTTTACACAGGGGAGGGGAGACCCAGTACTTC. Translation: CASSLHRGGETQYF.

This CDR3 reads CASSLILAGGNEQYF. In DNA, the CDR3 is TGTGCCAGCAGTTTAATCCTAGCGGGGGGCAATGAGCAGTACTTC. V usage is TRBV27 and J usage is TRBJ2-1, with TRBD2 identical over 11 bases. With the DNA end fitting TRBJ2-7 better, the J assignment may be wrong. Germline loops: CDR1 MNHEY, CDR2 SMNVEV (reference sequence). The CDR3 is 15 residues long.

This clonotype was picked up a small number of times. Written as DNA, the CDR3 is TGTGCCATCAGTGAGTTAGAGGGGAATGAGCAGTTCTTC. It codes for CAISELEGNEQFF. The V call is TRBV10-3, the J call TRBJ2-1; D is tentatively TRBD1 or TRBD2 (5 bases each). CDR1 and CDR2 (germline): ENHRY, SYGVKD. Trimming left V 1 base short and J 7 bases short, with 8 bases between. The CDR3 is 13 residues long.

V gene TRBV6-5 combines with J gene TRBJ2-7, with D possibly TRBD2 on 5 matching bases. The J call may be mistaken, given a closer DNA end match to TRBJ2-5. CDR3 size: 14 residues. The V gene's germline CDR1 is MNHEY and CDR2 SVGAGI. CDR3 coding DNA: TGTGCCAGCAGTAAAGCTCCCTCGGGGGAGACCCAGTACTTC. This codes for CASSKAPSGETQYF.

A few counts support this clonotype. The gene calls are TRBV27 and TRBJ1-6; tentative D call: TRBD1 (6 bases). This CDR3 region has 14 residues. In germline, CDR1 is MNHEY, CDR2 SMNVEV (reference sequence). V was cut by 3 bases and J by 10 bases, with 13 bases left in between. CDR3 in DNA: TGTGCCAGCAGTTTTAGGGGGATCCTCTCACCCCTCCACTTT. It yields the protein CASSFRGILSPLHF.

The chain has TRBV5-1 and TRBJ1-5; TRBD1 agrees at 7 bases. The J segment lost 5 bases and the V segment lost 4 bases, leaving 9 bases of the junction unmatched. The CDR3 spans 15 residues. CDR1 and CDR2 from the germline V gene are SGHRS and YFSETQ. CDR3: CASSPGDSLYQPQHF. DNA for the CDR3: TGCGCCAGCAGCCCTGGGGACAGTCTATATCAGCCCCAGCATTTT.

V gene TRBV18 combines with J gene TRBJ2-4; the D is unclear. V was cut by 2 bases and J by 1 base, with 18 bases left in between. Germline V gives CDR1 KGHSH, CDR2 LQKENI. This CDR3 has 18 residues. In DNA form, the CDR3 reads TGTGCCAGCTCACCAATCTCCGGCCCCTCTTCGGCCAAAAACATTCAGTACTTC. It specifies CASSPISGPSSAKNIQYF. The whole variable domain, filled in from reference TRBV18 and TRBJ2-4, reads NAGVMQNPRHLVRRRGQEARLRCSPMKGHSHVYWYRQLPEEGLKFMVYLQKENIIDESGMPKERFSAEFPKEGPSILRIQQVVRGDSAAYFCASSPISGPSSAKNIQYFGAGTRLSVL.

CDR3 loop: CASSLNGRAGEQYF. The CDR3 DNA follows: TGTGCCAGCAGCTTAAACGGGAGGGCCGGCGAGCAGTACTTC. This chain connects TRBV7-9 to TRBJ2-7; TRBD2 aligns across 8 bases. V shed 2 bases and J 6 bases; nucleotides not matched to a gene: 6. Germline V gene data show CDR1 as SEHNR and CDR2 as FQNEAQ (reference sequence). The CDR3 has 14 amino acids.

This rearrangement joins TRBV24-1 to TRBJ2-4, with 11 bases that match TRBD2. The germline V gene encodes CDR1 KGHDR and CDR2 SFDVKD. Unmatched junction bases numbered 1, after V lost 4 bases and J lost 6 bases. The CDR3 is 14 amino acids. The CDR3 coding sequence is TGTGCCACCAGTGACGGGACTAGCGGAAACATTCAGTACTTC. Amino acids: CATSDGTSGNIQYF.

V is TRBV10-3 and J is TRBJ2-3, with 9 nucleotides matching TRBD1. Germline V gene lookup returns CDR1 ENHRY and CDR2 SYGVKD. Trimming removed 6 bases from V and 0 bases from J; junction bases left unmatched: 4. The CDR3 totals 15 residues. The CDR3 sequence is CAIRTGTGSTDTQYF. The CDR3 coding sequence is TGTGCCATCAGGACCGGGACAGGGAGCACAGATACGCAGTATTTT.

Only a few counts were recorded for this clonotype. J is TRBJ2-7 and V is TRBV9; the D is unclear. The V end lost 0 bases, the J end lost 0 bases, and 7 bases lay between the germline ends. Germline lookup yields CDR1 SGDLS and CDR2 YYNGEE. CDR3 length: 14 residues. In DNA form, the CDR3 reads TGTGCCAGCAGCGTAGGCCGCTCCTCCTACGAGCAGTACTTC. It encodes CASSVGRSSYEQYF.

This chain joins TRBV25-1 and TRBJ2-7; no clear D gene. CDR1 and CDR2 (germline): MGHDK, SYGVNS. Trimming stripped 3 bases from V and 2 bases from J, with 11 bases between. The CDR3 totals 14 residues. DNA for the CDR3: TGTGCCAGCAGTGAGTTTGACGGAACCTACGAGCAGTACTTC. It codes for CASSEFDGTYEQYF.

The chain joins TRBV5-1 to TRBJ2-3, with a weak D call TRBD1 (6 bases). Germline V gene lookup returns CDR1 SGHRS and CDR2 YFSETQ. Deletions cut 0 bases from V and 4 bases from J, with 12 bases between. The CDR3 is 15 amino acids. In DNA, the CDR3 is TGCGCCAGCAGCTTGGAGGGCAGGGGCGCAGATACGCAGTATTTT. Translated, it gives CASSLEGRGADTQYF.

The chain is built from TRBV4-1 and TRBJ2-5; 9 bases are shared with TRBD2. Germline CDR1 reads MGHRA; CDR2 reads YSYEKL. The trim removed 2 bases at V and 5 bases at J, leaving 6 bases unmatched. This CDR3 region has 15 residues. Here the CDR3 DNA reads TGCGCCAGCAGCCAACTAGCGGGGAAAGCCGAGACCCAGTACTTC. Residues: CASSQLAGKAETQYF.

The chain joins TRBV7-9 to TRBJ1-2, with 8 bases lining up with TRBD1. The CDR3 spans 15 residues. CDR1 is SEHNR and CDR2 is FQNEAQ in the germline V gene (reference sequence). V shed 5 bases, J shed 4 bases, and the junction held 9 bases outside the gene matches. This CDR3 is CASSPGQGGFYGYTF. The DNA for the CDR3 is TGTGCCAGCAGCCCCGGACAGGGAGGGTTCTATGGCTACACCTTC. The full variable domain, its missing parts supplied by reference TRBV7-9 and TRBJ1-2, is DTGVSQNPRHKITKRGQNVTFRCDPISEHNRLYWYRQTLGQGPEFLTYFQNEAQLEKSRLLSDRFSAERPKGSFSTLEIQRTEQGDSAMYLCASSPGQGGFYGYTFGSGTRLTVV.

The chain couples TRBV7-9 to TRBJ1-1; the D is unclear. Trimming removed 0 bases from V and 1 base from J, with 6 bases in between. The germline V gene has CDR1 SEHNR and CDR2 FQNEAQ (reference sequence). The CDR3 is made up of 14 amino acids. CDR3 sequence (DNA): TGTGCCAGCAGCTTAGCCGGGAGGAACACTGAAGCTTTCTTT. Translation gives CASSLAGRNTEAFF.

The chain links TRBV6-2 or TRBV6-3 to TRBJ2-5; D may be TRBD2 (5 bases). This CDR3 has 13 residues. Germline CDR1 reads MNHEY; CDR2 reads SVGEGT. Trimming took 7 bases from V and 9 from J, leaving 18 bases between them. In DNA form, the CDR3 reads TGTGCCAGCACTCTCTCAGACCTCGGGGCCCAGTACTTC. Translated, it gives CASTLSDLGAQYF.

This chain uses TRBV21-1 with TRBJ2-5; the DNA was not used to check the table's D call, TRBD1. TRBV21-1 is annotated as a pseudogene. The CDR3 sequence is 14 residues long. The CDR3 DNA follows: TGTGCCAGCAGAGGGACAGGGTTGAGGGAGACCCAGTACTTC. It is translated as CASRGTGLRETQYF.

This chain links TRBV6-1 with TRBJ1-1; D possibly corresponds to TRBD1 (6 bases). V lost 6 bases, J lost 0 bases, and 14 bases lay in between. Germline CDR1 MNHNS, CDR2 SASEGT. CDR3 length equals 15 residues. In nucleotides, the CDR3 is TGTGCCAGCAGCCGGGGGCGGCCGATGAACACTGAAGCTTTCTTT. Its translation: CASSRGRPMNTEAFF.

The V call is TRBV9, the J call TRBJ1-6; D possibly corresponds to TRBD1 (6 bases). The CDR3 consists of 15 residues. V gave up 1 base and J gave up 8 bases, with 13 bases separating them. Germline V gives CDR1 SGDLS, CDR2 YYNGEE. The CDR3, as DNA: TGTGCCAGCAGCGTAAGGGGCCAGGGGTATTCACCCCTCCACTTT. Translation gives CASSVRGQGYSPLHF.

This chain uses TRBV21-1 with TRBJ2-4; the listed D gene, TRBD1, was not tested against the DNA. The J call may be faulty, since TRBJ2-7 better matches the DNA end. TRBV21-1 is a documented pseudogene. CDR3 length: 15 residues. CDR3 region: CASVSRRQGCYEQYF. In nucleotides, the CDR3 is TGTGCCAGCGTTTCCCGCCGGCAGGGGTGCTACGAGCAGTACTTC.

This chain joins TRBV27 and TRBJ2-7; D possibly matches TRBD1 or TRBD2 (5 bases each). The CDR3 runs to 14 residues. V was trimmed by 5 bases and J by 2 bases, leaving 13 bases between them. The V gene's germline CDR1 is MNHEY and CDR2 SMNVEV (reference sequence). The CDR3 region has the DNA TGTGCCAGCAGTGTAAGGCAGGGAGCCTACGAGCAGTACTTC. Translating gives CASSVRQGAYEQYF.